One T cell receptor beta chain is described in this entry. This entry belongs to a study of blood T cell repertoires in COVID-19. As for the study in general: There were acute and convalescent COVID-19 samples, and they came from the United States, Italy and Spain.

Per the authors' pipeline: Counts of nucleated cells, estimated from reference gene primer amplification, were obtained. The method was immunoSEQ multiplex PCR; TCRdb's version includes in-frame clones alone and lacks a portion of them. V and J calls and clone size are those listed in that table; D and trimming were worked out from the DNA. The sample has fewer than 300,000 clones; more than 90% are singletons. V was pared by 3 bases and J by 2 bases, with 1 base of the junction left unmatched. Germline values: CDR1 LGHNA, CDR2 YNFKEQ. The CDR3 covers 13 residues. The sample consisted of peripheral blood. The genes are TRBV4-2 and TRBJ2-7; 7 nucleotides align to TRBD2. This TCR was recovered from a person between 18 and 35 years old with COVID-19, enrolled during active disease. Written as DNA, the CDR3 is TGTGCCAGCAGCCACCGGGAGGCCTACGAGCAGTACTTC. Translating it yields CASSHREAYEQYF.